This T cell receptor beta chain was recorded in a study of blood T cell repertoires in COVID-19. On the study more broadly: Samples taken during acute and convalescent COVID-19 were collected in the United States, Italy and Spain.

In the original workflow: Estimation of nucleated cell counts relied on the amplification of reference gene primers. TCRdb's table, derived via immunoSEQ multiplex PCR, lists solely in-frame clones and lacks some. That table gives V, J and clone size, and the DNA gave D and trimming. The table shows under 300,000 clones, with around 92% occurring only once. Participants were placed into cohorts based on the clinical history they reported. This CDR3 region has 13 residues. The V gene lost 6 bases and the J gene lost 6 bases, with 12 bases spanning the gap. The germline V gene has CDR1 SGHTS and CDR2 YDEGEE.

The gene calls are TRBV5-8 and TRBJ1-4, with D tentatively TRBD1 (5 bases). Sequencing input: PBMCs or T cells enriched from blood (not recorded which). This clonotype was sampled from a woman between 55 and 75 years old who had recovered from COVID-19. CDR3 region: CASKQAGYEKLFF. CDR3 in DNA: TGTGCCAGCAAACAGGCCGGTTATGAAAAACTGTTTTTT.